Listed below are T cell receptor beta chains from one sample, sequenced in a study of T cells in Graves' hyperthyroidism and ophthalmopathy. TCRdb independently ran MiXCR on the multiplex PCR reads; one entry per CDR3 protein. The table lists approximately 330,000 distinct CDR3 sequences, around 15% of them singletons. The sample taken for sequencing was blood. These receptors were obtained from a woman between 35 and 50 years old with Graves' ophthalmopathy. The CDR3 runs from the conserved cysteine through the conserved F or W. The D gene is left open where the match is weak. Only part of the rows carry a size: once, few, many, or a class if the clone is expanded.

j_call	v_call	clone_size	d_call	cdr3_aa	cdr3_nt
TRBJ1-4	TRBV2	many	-	CASSEQGRTNEKLFF	TGTGCCAGCAGTGAGCAGGGGCGCACTAATGAAAAACTGTTTTTT
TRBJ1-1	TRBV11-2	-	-	CASSLQGSRNTEAFF	TGTGCCAGCAGCTTACAGGGTTCCCGGAACACTGAAGCTTTCTTT
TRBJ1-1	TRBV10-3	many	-	CAISERFDRTNTEAFF	TGTGCCATCAGTGAGCGTTTTGACAGGACGAACACTGAAGCTTTCTTT
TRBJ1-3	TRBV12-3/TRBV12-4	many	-	CASSLNVYTIYF	TGTGCCAGCAGTTTAAACGTATACACCATATATTTT
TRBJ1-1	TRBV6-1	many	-	CASRMPFRVYTEAFF	TGTGCCAGCAGAATGCCTTTCAGGGTTTACACTGAAGCTTTCTTT
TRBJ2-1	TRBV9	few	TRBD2	CASTQGLAVYNEQFF	TGTGCCAGCACCCAAGGACTAGCGGTCTACAATGAGCAGTTCTTC
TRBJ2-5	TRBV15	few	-	CATSRGEGSQETQYF	TGTGCCACCAGCAGAGGTGAGGGCAGTCAAGAGACCCAGTACTTC
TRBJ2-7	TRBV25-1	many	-	CASSESRGGPFYEQYF	TGTGCCAGCAGTGAATCGAGGGGCGGCCCTTTCTACGAGCAGTACTTC
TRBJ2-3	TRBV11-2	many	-	CASSFPASGTDTQYF	TGTGCCAGCAGCTTCCCCGCCTCAGGCACAGATACGCAGTATTTT
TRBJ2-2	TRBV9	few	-	CASSSILGAGELFF	TGTGCCAGCAGCTCCATCCTGGGGGCCGGGGAGCTGTTTTTT
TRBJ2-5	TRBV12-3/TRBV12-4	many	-	CASSFRTVQETQYF	TGTGCCAGCAGTTTCCGGACAGTCCAAGAGACCCAGTACTTC
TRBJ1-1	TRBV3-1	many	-	CASSQDHWLATEAFF	TGTGCCAGCAGCCAAGATCACTGGCTAGCGACTGAAGCTTTCTTT
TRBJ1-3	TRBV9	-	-	CASSGEVGSGNTIYF	TGTGCCAGCAGCGGCGAGGTAGGGTCTGGAAACACCATATATTTT
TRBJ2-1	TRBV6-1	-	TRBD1	CASRSGQGTYNEQFF	TGTGCCAGCAGGTCGGGACAGGGGACCTACAATGAGCAGTTCTTC
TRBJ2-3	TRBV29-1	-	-	CSVGQFTSTDTQYF	TGCAGCGTCGGACAGTTTACTAGCACAGATACGCAGTATTTT
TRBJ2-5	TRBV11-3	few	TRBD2	CASSLRQRGGGETQYF	TGTGCCAGCAGCCTACGCCAGCGGGGGGGAGGAGAGACCCAGTACTTC
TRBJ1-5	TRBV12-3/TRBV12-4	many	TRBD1	CASSASTGGQPQHF	TGTGCCAGCAGTGCCAGTACAGGGGGGCAGCCCCAGCATTTT
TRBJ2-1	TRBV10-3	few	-	CAISEASSPYNEQFF	TGTGCCATCAGTGAGGCTAGCAGTCCCTACAATGAGCAGTTCTTC
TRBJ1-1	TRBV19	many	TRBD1	CASRDRGRNEAFF	TGTGCCAGTAGAGACAGGGGGCGGAATGAAGCTTTCTTT
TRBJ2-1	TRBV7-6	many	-	CASSLGGTVYEQFF	TGTGCCAGCAGCTTAGGGGGAACAGTCTATGAGCAGTTCTTC